A selection of T cell receptor beta chains follows, all from one sample in a study of blood T cell repertoires in COVID-19. Profiling relied on immunoSEQ multiplex PCR, and the TCRdb table lists in-frame clones only, not all of them. This table has hundreds of thousands of clones, 85% to 90% appearing once. The sample consisted of PBMCs or T cells enriched from blood (not recorded which). Receptors were obtained from a young man who had recovered from COVID-19. Each CDR3 is given with its conserved first and last residue. D genes are given only for firm matches. Clone size is stated in some rows and not others, as once, few, many or a class when expanded.

clone size	D gene	V gene	J gene	CDR3 protein	CDR3 DNA
-	-	TRBV21-1	TRBJ2-3	CASSKPTGGPFTDTQYF	TGTGCCAGCAGCAAACCTACAGGTGGGCCCTTCACAGATACGCAGTATTTT
-	-	TRBV7-3	TRBJ2-6	CASTISRDNGANVLTF	TGTGCCAGCACTATTTCCAGGGATAATGGGGCCAACGTCCTGACTTTC
-	-	TRBV19	TRBJ1-5	CASSPRQTNQPQHF	TGTGCCAGTAGTCCTCGACAGACCAATCAGCCCCAGCATTTT
-	-	TRBV5-5	TRBJ1-1	CASSKGTPDTEAFF	TGTGCCAGCAGCAAAGGGACTCCAGACACTGAAGCTTTCTTT
-	-	TRBV2	TRBJ1-6	CASSVSLVGGNNSPLHF	TGTGCCAGCAGTGTTAGTCTAGTGGGGGGAAATAATTCACCCCTCCACTTT
-	TRBD1	TRBV6-5	TRBJ2-3	CASSLDRGADTQYF	TGTGCCAGCAGTCTAGACAGGGGGGCAGATACGCAGTATTTT
once	-	TRBV12-3/TRBV12-4	TRBJ1-5	CASRHYGQPQHF	TGTGCCAGCAGGCATTACGGTCAGCCCCAGCATTTT
-	-	TRBV5-4	TRBJ1-6	CASSLGGGGNNSPLHF	TGTGCCAGCAGCTTGGGGGGAGGGGGGAATAATTCACCCCTCCACTTT
-	-	TRBV2	TRBJ1-3	CASSEFAQGGNTIYF	TGTGCCAGCAGTGAATTTGCGCAGGGGGGAAACACCATATATTTT
-	-	TRBV7-6	TRBJ2-7	CASSLGRGSYEQYF	TGTGCCAGCAGCTTAGGTCGAGGTTCCTACGAGCAGTACTTC
-	TRBD2	TRBV19	TRBJ2-7	CASSSTGTSGRQFTYEQYF	TGTGCCAGTAGTAGTACCGGGACTAGCGGGAGGCAATTTACCTACGAGCAGTACTTC
-	-	TRBV10-3	TRBJ1-2	CAISDAENYGYTF	TGTGCCATCAGTGACGCGGAGAACTATGGCTACACCTTC
-	TRBD1	TRBV11-1	TRBJ1-6	CASSLRGTGDSPLHF	TGTGCCAGCAGCTTGAGGGGGACAGGGGATTCACCCCTCCACTTT
-	-	TRBV4-1	TRBJ2-7	CASSQEQGYEQYF	TGCGCCAGCAGCCAGGAACAGGGCTACGAGCAGTACTTC
few	TRBD2	TRBV7-3	TRBJ2-2	CASSLSSGSGELFF	TGTGCCAGCAGCTTATCTAGCGGGAGTGGGGAGCTGTTTTTT
few	-	TRBV19	TRBJ1-1	CASSIEAGQNTEAFF	TGTGCCAGTAGTATAGAGGCAGGGCAGAACACTGAAGCTTTCTTT
-	-	TRBV7-3	TRBJ1-2	CASSHDSDYGYTF	TGTGCCAGCAGCCACGACAGTGACTATGGCTACACCTTC
-	-	TRBV7-3	TRBJ2-1	CASSYTSGVYNEQFF	TGTGCCAGCAGCTACACTAGTGGCGTTTACAATGAGCAGTTCTTC
-	TRBD1	TRBV4-1	TRBJ1-5	CASSQDRTGGSNQPQHF	TGCGCCAGCAGCCAAGACCGTACAGGGGGGAGCAATCAGCCCCAGCATTTT
-	TRBD1	TRBV18	TRBJ2-7	CASSPRLVDRVEQYF	TGTGCCAGCTCACCACGGCTTGTTGACAGGGTCGAGCAGTACTTC
-	-	TRBV25-1	TRBJ2-7	CASSDFRREQYF	TGTGCCAGCAGTGACTTCAGGAGGGAGCAGTACTTC
-	-	TRBV7-9	TRBJ2-5	CASSPYQETQYF	TGTGCCAGCAGCCCCTACCAAGAGACCCAGTACTTC
-	TRBD2	TRBV6-4	TRBJ2-1	CASSDSGTSGKFYNEQFF	TGTGCCAGCAGTGACTCTGGGACTAGCGGTAAATTTTACAATGAGCAGTTCTTC
-	-	TRBV5-1	TRBJ1-5	CASSSGSGKDQPQHF	TGCGCCAGCAGCTCTGGTAGCGGGAAAGATCAGCCCCAGCATTTT
-	TRBD1	TRBV4-2	TRBJ2-1	CASSQVTGTAYNEQFF	TGTGCCAGCAGCCAAGTCACCGGGACAGCTTACAATGAGCAGTTCTTC
-	TRBD1	TRBV11-2	TRBJ1-1	CASSPTSHRGWTEAFF	TGTGCCAGCAGCCCAACGTCTCACAGGGGGTGGACTGAAGCTTTCTTT
-	-	TRBV2	TRBJ2-3	CASYRRTFGTDTQYF	TGTGCCAGCTACCGACGGACTTTCGGCACAGATACGCAGTATTTT
-	TRBD1	TRBV27	TRBJ1-2	CASSLSGGDGYTF	TGTGCCAGCAGTTTATCAGGGGGCGATGGCTACACCTTC
-	-	TRBV5-5	TRBJ1-3	CASSYFLDTTGNTIYF	TGTGCCAGCAGTTATTTCTTGGATACTACTGGAAACACCATATATTTT